This T cell receptor beta chain was identified in a study of blood T cell repertoires in COVID-19. Overall study: The samples span acute and convalescent COVID-19 from the United States, Italy and Spain. From T cells, B-cell-depleted T cells, or PBMCs came the material, which was cDNA or gDNA.

Seattle participants joined during active infection and were tracked over time. V was pared by 1 base and J by 5 bases, with 10 bases of the junction left unmatched. Germline CDR1 reads SGHTA; CDR2 reads FQGTGA. CDR3 length: 18 residues. Original data processing: Reference gene primer amplification gave estimated nucleated cell counts. The table came from immunoSEQ multiplex PCR; TCRdb's copy has only in-frame clones and leaves some out. That table is the source of V, J and clone size, and D and trimming were worked out from the DNA. The profile shows about 12,000 clones, 72% of them singletons. This TCR was recovered from a man aged 55 to 69 with COVID-19, enrolled during active disease. The specimen was peripheral blood. V gene TRBV7-3 combines with J gene TRBJ2-1; TRBD1 matches at 11 bases. CDR3 nucleotides: TGTGCCAGCAGCTTAATGGCGGTCGGACAGGGGGCGAACAATGAGCAGTTCTTC. Translated: CASSLMAVGQGANNEQFF.